This T cell receptor beta chain was recorded in a study of beta chain features in type 1 diabetes. Study-level points and caveats: There were fewer insertions and more deletions at the VDJ junctions of type 1 diabetes patients. Resolution of whether HLA type affects TCRB rearrangement was not achieved here. For Type 1 diabetes patients, all four CD4+ subsets carried TCRB CDR3s that were moderately but significantly shorter.

This clone turned up a few times. Its specificity is not known. Purity of each sorted population was above 95%. Reverse transcribing all isolated RNA meant expressed TCRB transcripts were sequenced. Profiled with immunoSEQ multiplex PCR; TCRdb holds only in-frame clones, not every one. The sample contains about 620,000 clones, around 16% of which appear only once. Germline V gene data show CDR1 as MNHEY and CDR2 as SMNVEV (reference sequence). Trimming cost V 3 bases and J 7 bases, with 12 bases left between them. This CDR3 has 13 residues. Sequencing was done on a sample of naive CD4+ T cells from blood. The chain has TRBV27 and TRBJ2-5; no clear D gene. The sequence came from a man between 18 and 29 years old in good health. In nucleotides, the CDR3 is TGTGCCAGCAGTTTCGGACGCGGCGTGACCCAGTACTTC. This encodes CASSFGRGVTQYF.